This is a list of T cell receptor beta chains from one sample in a study of blood T cell repertoires in COVID-19. Using immunoSEQ multiplex PCR, the repertoire was profiled, and TCRdb retains in-frame clones only, with some absent. The table lists around 620,000 clones, just under 90% of them singletons, with roughly 0.25% in the top ten. The sequenced sample consisted of peripheral blood. All receptors come from a young woman with acute or convalescent COVID-19. The CDR3 runs from the conserved cysteine through the conserved F or W. A D gene is named only where the DNA matches it firmly. The listing skips clone size in some rows; elsewhere it reads once, few, many or a size class.

d_call	clone_size	v_call	j_call	cdr3_nt	cdr3_aa
-	-	TRBV2	TRBJ1-5	TGTGCCAGCAGTGAAGAGGCAGCGGAAATACAGCCCCAGCATTTT	CASSEEAAEIQPQHF
-	-	TRBV24-1	TRBJ2-7	TGTGCCACCAGTGACGCCAGTTCCTACGAGCAGTACTTC	CATSDASSYEQYF
-	once	TRBV5-6	TRBJ1-1	TGTGCCAGCAGCTTGGGACACTTGAACACTGAAGCTTTCTTT	CASSLGHLNTEAFF
-	-	TRBV19	TRBJ1-5	TGTGCCAGTAGTATTGGAGGGGGGGGCGGACAGCCCCAGCATTTT	CASSIGGGGGQPQHF
-	-	TRBV18	TRBJ2-7	TGTGCCAGCTCACTCCCTGACAGGAGGGAGCAGTACTTC	CASSLPDRREQYF
-	-	TRBV21-1	TRBJ1-4	TGTGCCAGCAGCATTTACCGACAGGGAGGTGAAAAACTGTTTTTT	CASSIYRQGGEKLFF
-	few	TRBV6-2/TRBV6-3	TRBJ2-7	TGTGCCAGCAGTTACTCTCCGGGCTCCTACGAGCAGTACTTC	CASSYSPGSYEQYF
-	-	TRBV19	TRBJ2-7	TGTTCCACCGGGACACCGTACGAGCAGTACTTC	CSTGTPYEQYF
-	-	TRBV6-5	TRBJ2-3	TGTGCCAGCAGGCTACTGGCGGGGTCCACAGATACGCAGTATTTT	CASRLLAGSTDTQYF
-	-	TRBV19	TRBJ1-5	TGTGCCAGTAGTGTCACCGGGGAAGGCAATCAGCCCCAGCATTTT	CASSVTGEGNQPQHF
-	-	TRBV27	TRBJ2-7	TGTGCCAGCAGTTTATACGGACGGAGGCTTACCTACGAGCAGTACTTC	CASSLYGRRLTYEQYF
TRBD1	-	TRBV9	TRBJ2-7	TGTGCCAGCAGCGTTACCGGGACAGGGGGCCACGAGCAGTACTTC	CASSVTGTGGHEQYF
-	-	TRBV7-8	TRBJ2-7	TGTGCCAGCAGCTTATTTAGCAGCCCCTACGAGCAGTACTTC	CASSLFSSPYEQYF
TRBD1	-	TRBV9	TRBJ1-5	TGTGCCAGCAGCACGGGACAGCCGAATCAGCCCCAGCATTTT	CASSTGQPNQPQHF
TRBD1	-	TRBV24-1	TRBJ2-2	TGTGCCACCAGTGATTTCCCACAGGGGAGCGGGGAGCTGTTTTTT	CATSDFPQGSGELFF
-	-	TRBV9	TRBJ2-3	TGTGCCAGCAGCGTCCGGGGGGCAGGGTCGGATACGCAGTATTTT	CASSVRGAGSDTQYF